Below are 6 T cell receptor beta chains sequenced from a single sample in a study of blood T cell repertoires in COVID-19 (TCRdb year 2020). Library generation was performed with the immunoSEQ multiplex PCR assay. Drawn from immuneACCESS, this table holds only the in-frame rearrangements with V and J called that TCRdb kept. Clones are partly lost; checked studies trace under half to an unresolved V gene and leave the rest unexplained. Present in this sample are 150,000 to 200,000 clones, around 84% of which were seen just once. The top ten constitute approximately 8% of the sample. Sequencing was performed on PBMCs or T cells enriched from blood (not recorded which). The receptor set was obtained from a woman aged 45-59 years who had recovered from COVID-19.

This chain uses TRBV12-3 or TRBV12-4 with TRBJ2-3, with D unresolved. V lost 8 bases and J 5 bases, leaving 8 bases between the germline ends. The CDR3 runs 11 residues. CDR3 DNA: TGTGCCAGCTCCCTCAGAGATACGCAGTATTTT. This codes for CASSLRDTQYF.

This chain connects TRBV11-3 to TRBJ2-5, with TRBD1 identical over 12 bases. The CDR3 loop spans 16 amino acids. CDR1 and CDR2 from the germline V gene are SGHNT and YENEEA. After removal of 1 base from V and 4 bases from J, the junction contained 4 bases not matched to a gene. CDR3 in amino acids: CASSLGGTGGLETQYF. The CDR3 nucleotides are TGTGCCAGCAGCTTAGGGGGGACAGGGGGCTTAGAGACCCAGTACTTC. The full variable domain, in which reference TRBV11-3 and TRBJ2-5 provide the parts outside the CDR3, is EAGVVQSPRYKIIEKKQPVAFWCNPISGHNTLYWYLQNLGQGPELLIRYENEEAVDDSQLPKDRFSAERLKGVDSTLKIQPAELGDSAVYLCASSLGGTGGLETQYFGPGTRLLVL.

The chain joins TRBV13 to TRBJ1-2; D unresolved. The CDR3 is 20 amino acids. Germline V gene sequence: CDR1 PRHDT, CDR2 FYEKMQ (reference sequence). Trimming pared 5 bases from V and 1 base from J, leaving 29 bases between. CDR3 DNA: TGTGCCAGCAGCGCTAGGAACACCCACAACCGCCCTGATGTTAACTATGGCTACACCTTC. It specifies CASSARNTHNRPDVNYGYTF.

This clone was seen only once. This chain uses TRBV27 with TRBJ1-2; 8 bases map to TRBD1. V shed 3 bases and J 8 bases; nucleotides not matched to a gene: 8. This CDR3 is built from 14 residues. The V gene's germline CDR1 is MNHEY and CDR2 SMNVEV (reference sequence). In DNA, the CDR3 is TGTGCCAGCAGTTTTGTGGGACAGGACCGGGGCTACACCTTC. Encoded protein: CASSFVGQDRGYTF.

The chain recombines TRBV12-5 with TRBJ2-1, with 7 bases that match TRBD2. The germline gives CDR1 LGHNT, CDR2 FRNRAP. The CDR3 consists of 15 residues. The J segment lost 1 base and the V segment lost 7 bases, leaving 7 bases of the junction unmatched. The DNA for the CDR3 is TGTGCTAGTGCTCCCCCAGCGGGGTCCTACAATGAGCAGTTCTTC. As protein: CASAPPAGSYNEQFF.

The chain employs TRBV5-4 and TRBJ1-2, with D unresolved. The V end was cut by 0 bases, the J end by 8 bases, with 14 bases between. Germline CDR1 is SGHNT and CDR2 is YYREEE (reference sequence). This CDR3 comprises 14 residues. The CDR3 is CASSLDVLLGGYTF. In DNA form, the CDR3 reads TGTGCCAGCAGCTTGGACGTCCTCCTGGGCGGCTACACCTTC.